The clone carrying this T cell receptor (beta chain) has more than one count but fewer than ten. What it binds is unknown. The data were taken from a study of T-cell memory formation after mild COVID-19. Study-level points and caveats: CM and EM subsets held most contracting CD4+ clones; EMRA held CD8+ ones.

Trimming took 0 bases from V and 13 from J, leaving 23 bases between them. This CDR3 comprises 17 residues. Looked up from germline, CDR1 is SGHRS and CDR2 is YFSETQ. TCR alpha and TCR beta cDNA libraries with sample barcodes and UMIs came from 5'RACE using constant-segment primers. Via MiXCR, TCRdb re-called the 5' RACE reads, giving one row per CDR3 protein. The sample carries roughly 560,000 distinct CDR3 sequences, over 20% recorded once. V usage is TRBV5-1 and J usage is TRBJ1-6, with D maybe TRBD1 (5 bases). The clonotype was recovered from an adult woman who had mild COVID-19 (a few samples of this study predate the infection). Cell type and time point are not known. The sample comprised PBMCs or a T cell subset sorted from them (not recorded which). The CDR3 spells CASSLAEAGRLRDPLHF. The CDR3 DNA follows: TGCGCCAGCAGCTTGGCCGAGGCAGGGAGGTTAAGGGATCCCCTCCACTTT.